This T cell receptor (beta chain) is from a study of blood T cell repertoires in COVID-19. Study overall: Acute and convalescent COVID-19 samples came from the United States, Italy and Spain. From T cells, B-cell-depleted T cells, or PBMCs came the material, which was cDNA or gDNA.

In the original analysis: The assay estimated nucleated cells by amplifying reference gene primers. TCRdb's table, derived via immunoSEQ multiplex PCR, lists solely in-frame clones and lacks some. V and J calls and clone size follow that table, whereas D and trimming were derived from the DNA. The sample consists of approximately 500,000 clones, 70% to 90% of them appearing once. The sample taken for sequencing was peripheral blood. This clonotype was sampled from a human donor in a cohort sampled during active COVID-19.

The chain's CDR3 is CASSYERGGTIYF. CDR3 in DNA: TGTGCCAGCAGTTACGAACGGGGAGGGACCATATATTTT. The V gene is TRBV6-5, the J gene TRBJ1-3, with D hard to call. CDR1 is MNHEY and CDR2 is SVGAGI in the germline V gene. Trimming cost V 2 bases and J 10 bases, with 12 bases left between them. There are 13 residues in the CDR3.